The 8 T cell receptor beta chains below all came from one sample that was sequenced in a study of immune reconstitution after stem cell transplant in scleroderma. TCRdb reprocessed the RT-PCR reads with MiXCR, giving one entry per CDR3 protein. The sample holds 800 to 900 distinct CDR3 sequences, over 8% seen once. This material was obtained before or after autologous hematopoietic stem cell transplantation (not recorded which). The receptor source for this set is a male donor with systemic sclerosis.

This clonotype qualifies as large. This rearrangement joins TRBV29-1 to TRBJ2-2; either TRBD1 or TRBD2 may fit D (5 bases each). This CDR3 has 14 amino acids. Germline assignment: CDR1 SQVTM and CDR2 ANQGSEA. The ends were cut back, 4 bases at V and 4 bases at J, with 13 bases in the middle. The CDR3, as DNA: TGCAGCGTTGGTGCAGGGACCCTCACCGGGGAGCTGTTTTTT. It translates to CSVGAGTLTGELFF.

This clonotype has just a few counts. In nucleotides, the CDR3 is TGTGCCAGCAGCCAAGCCGACAATGAGCAGTTCTTC. Translation gives CASSQADNEQFF. The rearrangement joins TRBV3-1 to TRBJ2-1, with D hard to call. CDR1 and CDR2 from the germline V gene are LGHDT and YNNKEL (reference sequence). The V end was cut by 1 base, the J end by 5 bases, with 3 bases between. This CDR3 contains 12 residues.

Within the sample, this clonotype is large. The chain has TRBV10-2 and TRBJ2-7; no reliable D call. This CDR3 is built from 14 residues. V dropped 2 bases and J dropped 7 bases, with 15 bases sitting between them. Germline values: CDR1 WSHSY, CDR2 SAAADI. As DNA, the CDR3 is TGCGCCAGCAGTGAGGGTCTCTGGGGTTGGGAGCAGTACTTC. Its translation is CASSEGLWGWEQYF.

This clonotype is judged medium-sized (0.01 to 0.1%). The chain uses TRBV5-1 and TRBJ2-5, with 9 bases aligning to TRBD2. Germline V lookup: CDR1 SGHRS, CDR2 YFSETQ. CDR3 length equals 15 residues. Unmatched junction bases numbered 1, after V lost 0 bases and J lost 1 base. The CDR3 DNA reads as TGCGCCAGCAGCTTGGGGACTAGCGTCCAAGAGACCCAGTACTTC. Amino acids: CASSLGTSVQETQYF.

This clonotype is labeled medium-sized. The J gene is TRBJ1-5, the V gene TRBV5-6, with D possibly TRBD1 on 5 matching bases. Germline values: CDR1 SGHDT, CDR2 YYEEEE. The CDR3 length is 13 residues. Trimming left V 4 bases short and J 6 bases short, with 11 bases between. CDR3: CASSQWGVQPQHF. The CDR3 DNA sequence: TGTGCCAGCAGCCAATGGGGGGTTCAGCCCCAGCATTTT.

This clonotype is termed medium-sized. V is TRBV3-1 and J is TRBJ2-1; possible D gene TRBD1, 6 bases. CDR3 length: 12 amino acids. In germline, CDR1 is LGHDT, CDR2 YNNKEL (reference sequence). V lost 5 bases to trimming and J lost 7 bases, with 9 bases between them. The CDR3: CASSTRGNEQFF. The CDR3 DNA reads TGTGCCAGCAGCACTAGGGGGAATGAGCAGTTCTTC.

By sample fraction, this clonotype is large. This chain connects TRBV20-1 to TRBJ1-2, with 9 bases fitting TRBD1. Germline assignment: CDR1 DFQATT and CDR2 SNEGSKA (reference sequence). V gave up 3 bases and J gave up 7 bases; unmatched junction bases: 12. CDR3 length: 15 residues. The DNA for the CDR3 is TGCAGTGCTAGTCCTGGGACAGGGTCGGGTCTTGGCTACACCTTC. Its translation: CSASPGTGSGLGYTF.

By proportion, this clonotype is large (0.1 to 1%). This chain uses TRBV20-1 with TRBJ2-2, with a tentative D call TRBD2 (6 bases). Germline CDR1 and CDR2: DFQATT and SNEGSKA (reference sequence). V lost 4 bases, J lost 1 base, and 10 bases lay in between. This CDR3 region has 14 residues. CDR3 nucleotides: TGCAGTGCTATAAAAGCGGGGAACACCGGGGAGCTGTTTTTT. Protein product: CSAIKAGNTGELFF.